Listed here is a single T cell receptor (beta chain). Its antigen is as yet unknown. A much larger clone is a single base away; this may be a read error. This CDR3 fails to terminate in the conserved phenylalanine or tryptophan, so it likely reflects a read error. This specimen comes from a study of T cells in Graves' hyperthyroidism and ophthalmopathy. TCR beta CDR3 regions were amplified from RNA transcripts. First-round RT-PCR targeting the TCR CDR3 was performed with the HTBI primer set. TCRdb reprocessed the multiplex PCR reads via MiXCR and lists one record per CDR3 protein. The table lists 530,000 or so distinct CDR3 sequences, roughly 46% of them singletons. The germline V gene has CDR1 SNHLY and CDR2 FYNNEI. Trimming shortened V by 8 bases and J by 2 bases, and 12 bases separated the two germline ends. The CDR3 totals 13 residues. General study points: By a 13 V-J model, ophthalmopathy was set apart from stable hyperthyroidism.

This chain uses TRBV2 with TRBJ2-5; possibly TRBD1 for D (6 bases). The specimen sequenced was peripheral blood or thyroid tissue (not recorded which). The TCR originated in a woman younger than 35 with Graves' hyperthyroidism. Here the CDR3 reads CASGGQIQETQYL. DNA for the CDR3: TGTGCCAGCGGAGGACAGATACAAGAGACCCAGTACCTC.